The rows below give T cell receptor beta chains drawn from one sample of a study of T cell changes during pregnancy in multiple sclerosis. The protocol was immunoSEQ multiplex PCR, while the TCRdb copy is restricted to in-frame clones and leaves out a portion. The table lists about 66,000 clones, roughly nine tenths of them singletons. The source material was CD8+ T cells from peripheral blood mononuclear cells, sampled before pregnancy. The receptors shown here come from a female donor with multiple sclerosis, enrolled in a pregnancy study. Each CDR3 is given with its conserved first and last residue.

J	V	CDR3
TRBJ1-1	TRBV13	CASSLGREWGRVNTEAFF
TRBJ1-1	TRBV19	CASVGVGLNTEAFF
TRBJ2-7	TRBV11-2	CASSLLRGGSYEQYF
TRBJ2-1	TRBV10-2	CASSATAGAGDNEQFF
TRBJ2-7	TRBV13	CASSLGSVAEQYF
TRBJ2-7	TRBV27	CASSLSISYEQYF
TRBJ2-7	TRBV5-4	CASSEDRGAYEQYF
TRBJ2-2	TRBV6-6	CASRSPGTVNTGELFF
TRBJ1-2	TRBV27	CASSKDRAGSYGYTF
TRBJ2-4	TRBV15	CATSGWANIQYF
TRBJ2-5	TRBV5-1	CASSLVSGGPVETQYF
TRBJ2-5	TRBV27	CASRVDRQETQYF
TRBJ2-7	TRBV12-5	CASGPGQGYEQYF
TRBJ1-1	TRBV6-6	CASEGGTEAFF
TRBJ1-1	TRBV29-1	CSVDAGGTEAFF
TRBJ2-7	TRBV6-1	CASSEVQGAPHEQYF
TRBJ1-1	TRBV29-1	CSVEPGTGTEAFF
TRBJ1-2	TRBV9	CASSPGGTERGYTF
TRBJ2-3	TRBV5-6	CASSGLDTQYF
TRBJ1-1	TRBV9	CASSVGANTEAFF
TRBJ2-1	TRBV19	CASRDSLSYNEQFF
TRBJ2-2	TRBV15	CATSRDKSSGELFF
TRBJ1-6	TRBV9	CASSPSPGTGGAGDSPLHF
TRBJ1-3	TRBV9	CASSPGRVAGNTIYF
TRBJ2-7	TRBV27	CASSSGGAYEQYF
TRBJ1-5	TRBV7-8	CASGGASNQPQHF
TRBJ1-4	TRBV6-5	CASSYSTGTNEKLFF
TRBJ2-3	TRBV11-2	CASSYAGPTRYF
TRBJ1-1	TRBV19	CASSIYTGIEAFF
TRBJ2-7	TRBV10-3	CAISVSQYSSYEQYF
TRBJ1-3	TRBV5-5	CASSLGTGAGNTIYF
TRBJ1-5	TRBV9	CASSPNRVGQPQHF
TRBJ1-1	TRBV28	CASSLQTGLNTEAFF
TRBJ2-2	TRBV7-8	CASSLAPLASGELFF
TRBJ1-2	TRBV5-5	CASSPTAFDGYTF
TRBJ2-1	TRBV4-1	CASSQDAGVFF
TRBJ2-7	TRBV7-6	CASSSSPGYEQYF
TRBJ1-1	TRBV9	CASSVGGAEAFF
TRBJ2-1	TRBV19	CASSIGTRENVNEQFF
TRBJ1-5	TRBV27	CASSTTGGSNQPQHF
TRBJ2-7	TRBV9	CASTPGPEAYEQYF
TRBJ1-1	TRBV5-4	CASSFRDRGRDGAFF
TRBJ1-1	TRBV12-5	CASGLVLQGITEAFF
TRBJ2-4	TRBV7-9	CASSSNRDRVGNIQYF
TRBJ2-1	TRBV7-2	CASKFGLAGGLSYNEQFF
TRBJ2-3	TRBV6-6	CASSYGGGRVTDTQYF
TRBJ1-4	TRBV9	CASSAPGQGDEKLFF
TRBJ2-4	TRBV29-1	CSAPGVENIQYF
TRBJ2-4	TRBV15	CATSRKGVDIQYF
TRBJ2-1	TRBV15	CATSRDGDGGGYVSSYNEQFF
TRBJ2-7	TRBV19	CASSTWLAASTEQYF
TRBJ2-7	TRBV14	CASSLQSYEQYF
TRBJ2-1	TRBV10-2	CASGGSTGNEQFF
TRBJ1-5	TRBV15	CATSTTDRGLRNQPQHF
TRBJ1-6	TRBV7-9	CASSFDRGRDNSPLHF
TRBJ2-1	TRBV9	CASSAGTSSEQFF
TRBJ1-1	TRBV14	CASSQAMGGTEAFF
TRBJ2-7	TRBV19	CASSIGLLAGGGGPYEQYF
TRBJ2-1	TRBV13	CASSSPTSSYNEQFF